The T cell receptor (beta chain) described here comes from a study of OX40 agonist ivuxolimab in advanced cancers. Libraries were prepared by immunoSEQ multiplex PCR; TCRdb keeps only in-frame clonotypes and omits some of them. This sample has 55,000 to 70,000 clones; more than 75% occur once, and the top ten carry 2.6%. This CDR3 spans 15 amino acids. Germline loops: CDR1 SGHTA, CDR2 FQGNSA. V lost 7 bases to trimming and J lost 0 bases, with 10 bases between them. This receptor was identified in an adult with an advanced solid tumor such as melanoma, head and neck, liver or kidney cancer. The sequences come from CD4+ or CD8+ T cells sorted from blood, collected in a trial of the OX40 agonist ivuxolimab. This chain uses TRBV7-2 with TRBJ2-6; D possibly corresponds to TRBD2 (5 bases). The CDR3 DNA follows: TGTGCCAGCACTTCTCGGGGCTCTGGGGCCAACGTCCTGACTTTC. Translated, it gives CASTSRGSGANVLTF.